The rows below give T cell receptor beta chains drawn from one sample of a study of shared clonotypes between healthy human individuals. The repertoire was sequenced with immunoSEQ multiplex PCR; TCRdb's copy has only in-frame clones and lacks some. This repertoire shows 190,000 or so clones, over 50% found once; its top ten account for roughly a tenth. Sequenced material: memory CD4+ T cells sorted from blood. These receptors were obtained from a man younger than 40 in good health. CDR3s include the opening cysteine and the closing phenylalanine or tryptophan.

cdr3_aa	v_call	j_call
CASSLRQAREETQYF	TRBV7-2	TRBJ2-5
CASSLPLDRGGYEQYF	TRBV28	TRBJ2-7
CSVARRGNEKLFF	TRBV29-1	TRBJ1-4
CASSRRPNTGELFF	TRBV7-3	TRBJ2-2
CASTAPYSNQPQHF	TRBV19	TRBJ1-5
CASRPDIMNTEAFF	TRBV5-5	TRBJ1-1
CASSPGQGMNGANVLTF	TRBV5-4	TRBJ2-6
CASSWDRGLETQYF	TRBV10-2	TRBJ2-5
CASSLQSDTQYF	TRBV7-8	TRBJ2-3
CASRNRGTTEAFF	TRBV2	TRBJ1-1
CASSHRTGVGGNTEAFF	TRBV14	TRBJ1-1
CAWGQGLSGNTIYF	TRBV30	TRBJ1-3
CSVNEGGYGYTF	TRBV29-1	TRBJ1-2
CASRTGDSNQPQHF	TRBV19	TRBJ1-5
CAISESRVADRGLETQYF	TRBV10-3	TRBJ2-5
CASSIIGLAKSNYEQYF	TRBV5-6	TRBJ2-7
CASSSNSRNQPQHF	TRBV5-8	TRBJ1-5
CASSPTDGQPQHF	TRBV18	TRBJ1-5
CASSADLGREQYF	TRBV9	TRBJ2-7
CASSLEEGGELFF	TRBV11-3	TRBJ2-2
CASSSDSAGVGNEQFF	TRBV7-3	TRBJ2-1
CASSPGQQNYGYTF	TRBV18	TRBJ1-2
CASSPSPGLAVSYNEQFF	TRBV14	TRBJ2-1
CASSYAKVGGETQYF	TRBV6-5	TRBJ2-5
CASSRYREGETQYF	TRBV11-2	TRBJ2-5